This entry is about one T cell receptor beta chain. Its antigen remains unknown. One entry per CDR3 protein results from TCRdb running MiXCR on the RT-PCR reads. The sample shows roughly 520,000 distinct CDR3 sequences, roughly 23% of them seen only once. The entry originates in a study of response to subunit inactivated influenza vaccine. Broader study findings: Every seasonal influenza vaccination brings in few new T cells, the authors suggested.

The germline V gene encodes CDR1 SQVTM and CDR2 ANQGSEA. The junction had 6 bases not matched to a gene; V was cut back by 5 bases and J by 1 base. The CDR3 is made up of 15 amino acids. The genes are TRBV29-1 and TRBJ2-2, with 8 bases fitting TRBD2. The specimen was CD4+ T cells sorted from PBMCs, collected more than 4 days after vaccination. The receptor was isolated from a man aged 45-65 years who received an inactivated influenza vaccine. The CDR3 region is CSVRESGRNTGELFF. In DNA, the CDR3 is TGCAGCGTTAGAGAGAGCGGGAGGAACACCGGGGAGCTGTTTTTT.